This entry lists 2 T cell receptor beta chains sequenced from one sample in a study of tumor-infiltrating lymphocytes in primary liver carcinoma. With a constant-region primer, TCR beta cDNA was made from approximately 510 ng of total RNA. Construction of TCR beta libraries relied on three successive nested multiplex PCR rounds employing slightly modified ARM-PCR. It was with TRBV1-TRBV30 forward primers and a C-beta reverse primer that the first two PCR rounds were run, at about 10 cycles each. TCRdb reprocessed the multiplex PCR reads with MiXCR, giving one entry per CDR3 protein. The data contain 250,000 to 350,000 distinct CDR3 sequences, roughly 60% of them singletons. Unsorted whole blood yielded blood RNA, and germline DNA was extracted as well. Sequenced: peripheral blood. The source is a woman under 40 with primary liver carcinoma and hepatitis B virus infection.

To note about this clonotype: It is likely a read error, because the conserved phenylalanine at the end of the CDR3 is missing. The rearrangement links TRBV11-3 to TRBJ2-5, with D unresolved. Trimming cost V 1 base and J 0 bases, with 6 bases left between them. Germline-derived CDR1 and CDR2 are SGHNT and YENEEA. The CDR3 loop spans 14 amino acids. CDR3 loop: CASSLGPYQETQYV. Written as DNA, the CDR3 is TGTGCCAGCAGCTTAGGCCCATACCAAGAGACCCAGTACGTC.

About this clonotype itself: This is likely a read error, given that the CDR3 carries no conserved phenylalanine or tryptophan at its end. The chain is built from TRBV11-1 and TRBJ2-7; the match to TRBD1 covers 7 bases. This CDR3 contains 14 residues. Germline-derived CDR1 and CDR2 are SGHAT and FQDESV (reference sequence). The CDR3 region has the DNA TGTGCCAGCAGCTTTGGGACAGATACCTATGAGCAGTACTGC. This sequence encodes CASSFGTDTYEQYC.